Reported below is one T cell receptor beta chain. The V end lost 5 bases, the J end lost 4 bases, and 22 bases lay between the germline ends. Looked up from germline, CDR1 is MGHRA and CDR2 is YSYEKL. The CDR3 totals 17 residues. This sample was included in a study of blood T cell repertoires in COVID-19. The assay was immunoSEQ multiplex PCR, and TCRdb's table has in-frame clones only and misses some. Here the sample spans over 75,000 clones, roughly 88% being singletons. Sequenced input: peripheral blood. The sequence derives from a human donor in a cohort sampled during active COVID-19. The chain has TRBV4-1 and TRBJ2-3, with D perhaps TRBD1 (5 bases). CDR3 region: CASSSPRKGPSADTQYF. For the CDR3, the DNA is TGCGCCAGCAGCTCGCCTAGGAAGGGGCCATCGGCAGATACGCAGTATTTT.